The rows below give T cell receptor beta chains drawn from one sample of a study of T-cell reconstitution after alpha-beta-depleted transplantation in children. TCRdb re-called the PCR reads through MiXCR, storing one row per CDR3 protein. The data contain about 590,000 distinct CDR3 sequences, 10% to 15% of them singletons. The sequences come from PBMCs, mostly from graft donor cells, collected 360 days after TCRalphabeta/CD19-depleted stem cell transplant. The source is a male patient between 10 and 17 years old who had a stem cell transplant for acute myeloid leukemia, so the T cells may come from the graft donor. The CDR3 runs from the conserved cysteine through the conserved F or W. Fields, in order: CDR3 DNA, CDR3 protein, V gene, clone size, J gene, D gene. D genes are given only for firm matches. Clone size is shown for a subset of rows, as once, few, many or a class of expanded clone.

CDR3nt: TGTGCCAGCAGCCGTGGACCCGGGACAGGGTTCTACAATGAGCAGTTCTTC
CDR3aa: CASSRGPGTGFYNEQFF
v_gene: TRBV12-3/TRBV12-4
abundance: -
j_gene: TRBJ2-1
d_gene: TRBD1

CDR3nt: TGCAGCTCGGGACTAGAAATTGTCAATGAGCAGTTCTTC
CDR3aa: CSSGLEIVNEQFF
v_gene: TRBV29-1
abundance: few
j_gene: TRBJ2-1
d_gene: TRBD2

CDR3nt: TGCGCCAGCAGCTCGCAGGGGGGCAATGAAAAACTGTTTTTT
CDR3aa: CASSSQGGNEKLFF
v_gene: TRBV5-1
abundance: -
j_gene: TRBJ1-4
d_gene: TRBD1

CDR3nt: TGCAGTGCGCTGAGGGGAGAGACCCAGTACTTC
CDR3aa: CSALRGETQYF
v_gene: TRBV20-1
abundance: many
j_gene: TRBJ2-5
d_gene: -

CDR3nt: TGTGCCAGCAGCTTTTCCCGACCTGAGAGCTACACCTTC
CDR3aa: CASSFSRPESYTF
v_gene: TRBV7-2
abundance: -
j_gene: TRBJ1-2
d_gene: -

CDR3nt: TGCAGCGTTGATCGGCGGGAGGGATCTTTCTACAATGAGCAGTTCTTC
CDR3aa: CSVDRREGSFYNEQFF
v_gene: TRBV29-1
abundance: many
j_gene: TRBJ2-1
d_gene: TRBD2

CDR3nt: TGTGCCAGCAGTTCCCCAGCGGGAGCCTACAATGAGCAGTTCTTC
CDR3aa: CASSSPAGAYNEQFF
v_gene: TRBV27
abundance: -
j_gene: TRBJ2-1
d_gene: TRBD2

CDR3nt: TGCGCCAGCACCAGGGACCACCTGAGTCATAGTGAGCAGTTCTTC
CDR3aa: CASTRDHLSHSEQFF
v_gene: TRBV5-1
abundance: -
j_gene: TRBJ2-1
d_gene: -

CDR3nt: TGCGCCAGCAGCTTGGTGGCAGGGGACCTCGGGGGAAACACCATATATTTT
CDR3aa: CASSLVAGDLGGNTIYF
v_gene: TRBV5-1
abundance: few
j_gene: TRBJ1-3
d_gene: -

CDR3nt: TGTGCCAGCAGCCGTCGCGGGGGCGCATTGGACACCGGGGAGCTGTTTTTT
CDR3aa: CASSRRGGALDTGELFF
v_gene: TRBV7-2
abundance: many
j_gene: TRBJ2-2
d_gene: -

CDR3nt: TGTGCCAGCGGTTTTAAGGGACTAGGAAACATTCAGTACTTC
CDR3aa: CASGFKGLGNIQYF
v_gene: TRBV28
abundance: -
j_gene: TRBJ2-4
d_gene: TRBD2

CDR3nt: TGCAGTGCGCACCACACAGATACGCAGTATTTT
CDR3aa: CSAHHTDTQYF
v_gene: TRBV20-1
abundance: few
j_gene: TRBJ2-3
d_gene: -

CDR3nt: TGTGCCACCAGTGACCCCGACAGGTACCAAGAGACCCAGTACTTC
CDR3aa: CATSDPDRYQETQYF
v_gene: TRBV24-1
abundance: many
j_gene: TRBJ2-5
d_gene: -

CDR3nt: TGCAGCGTTGAAGGAATCGCGGAGGCAGCCAAAAACATTCAGTACTTC
CDR3aa: CSVEGIAEAAKNIQYF
v_gene: TRBV29-1
abundance: -
j_gene: TRBJ2-4
d_gene: -